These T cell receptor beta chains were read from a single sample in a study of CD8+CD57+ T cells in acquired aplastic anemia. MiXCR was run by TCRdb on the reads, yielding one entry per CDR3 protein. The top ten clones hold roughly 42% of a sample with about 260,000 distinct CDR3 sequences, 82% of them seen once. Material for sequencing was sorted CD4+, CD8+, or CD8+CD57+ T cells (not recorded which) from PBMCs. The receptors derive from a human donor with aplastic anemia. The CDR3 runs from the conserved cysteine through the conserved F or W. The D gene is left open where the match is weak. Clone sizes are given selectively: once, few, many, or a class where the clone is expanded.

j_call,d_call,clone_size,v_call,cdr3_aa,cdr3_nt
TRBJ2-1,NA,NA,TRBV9,CASSEDGGSGHAEQFF,TGTGCCAGCAGCGAGGATGGGGGAAGTGGCCACGCCGAGCAGTTCTTC
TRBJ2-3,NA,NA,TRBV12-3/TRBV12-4,CASSLRADTQYF,TGTGCCAGCAGTTTACGAGCGGACACGCAATATTTT
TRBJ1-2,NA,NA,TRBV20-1,CSASSSGGNNYGYTF,TGCAGTGCTAGTTCATCGGGGGGAAATAACTATGGCTACACCTTC
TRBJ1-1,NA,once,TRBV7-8,CASSLAGSTREQSFF,TGTGCCAGCAGCTTAGCGGGCAGTACGAGGGAGCAGTCTTTCTTT
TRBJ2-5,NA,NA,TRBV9,CANGVAAYQNTQYF,TGTGCCAACGGGGTAGCGGCCTACCAAAATACCCAGTACTTC
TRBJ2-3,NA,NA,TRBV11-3,CASSLEPSADTQYF,TGTGCCAGCAGCTTAGAACCCAGCGCAGATACGCAGTATTTT
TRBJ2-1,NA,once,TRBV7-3,CASSFRGDEQFF,TGTGCCAGCAGCTTTCGTGGAGACGAGCAGTTCTTC
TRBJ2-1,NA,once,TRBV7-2,CASSWTSRGTSYNEQFF,TGTGCCAGCAGCTGGACTAGCAGGGGGACTTCCTACAATGAGCAGTTCTTC
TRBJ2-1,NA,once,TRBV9,CASSLEGWYTDEQFF,TGTGCCAGCAGTTTAGAAGGTTGGTACACCGATGAGCAGTTCTTC
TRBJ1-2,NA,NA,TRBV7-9,CASSLARGGDMHGYTF,TGTGCCAGCAGCTTGGCGAGAGGCGGCGATATGCATGGTTACACCTTC
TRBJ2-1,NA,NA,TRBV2,CASRHGVADTQSF,TGTGCCAGCAGACACGGAGTAGCAGATACGCAGTCCTTC
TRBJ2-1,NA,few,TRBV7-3,CASSPSGTWGETQQFF,TGTGCCAGCAGCCCATCGGGGACTTGGGGAGAGACCCAGCAGTTCTTC
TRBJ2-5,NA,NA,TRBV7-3,CASSFDRDEAAQYF,TGTGCCAGCAGCTTTGATAGAGACGAAGCAGCCCAGTACTTC
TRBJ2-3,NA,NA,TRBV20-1,CSANLQGSTDTQYF,TGCAGTGCCAATCTACAGGGCAGCACAGATACGCAGTATTTT
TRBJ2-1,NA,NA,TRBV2,CASSEWAGNGNEQFF,TGTGCCAGCAGTGAATGGGCAGGGAATGGGAATGAGCAGTTCTTC
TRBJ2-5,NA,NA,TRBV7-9,CASSPRGPCGETQYF,TGCGCCAGCAGCCCGCGAGGGCCCTGCGGGGAGACCCAGTACTTC
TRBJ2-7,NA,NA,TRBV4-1,CASSQARGQGRYEQYF,TGCGCCAGCAGCCAAGCCCGAGGCCAGGGGAGGTACGAGCAGTACTTC
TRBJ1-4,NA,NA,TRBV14,CASSQVTGPTNEKLFF,TGTGCCAGCAGCCAAGTCACAGGGCCAACTAATGAAAAACTGTTTTTT
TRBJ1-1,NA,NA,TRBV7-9,CASSFDMTMNSEAFF,TGTGCCAGCAGCTTTGATATGACAATGAACAGTGAAGCTTTCTTT
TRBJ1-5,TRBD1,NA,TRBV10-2,CASSRVVWPGTGGSQPQHF,TGTGCCAGCAGTCGAGTAGTGTGGCCCGGGACAGGGGGGAGTCAGCCCCAGCATTTT
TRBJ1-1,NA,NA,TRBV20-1,CSARGDYDQYTEAFF,TGCAGTGCCAGAGGGGACTACGACCAGTACACTGAAGCTTTCTTT
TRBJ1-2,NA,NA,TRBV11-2,CASSEGSGGSNYGYTF,TGTGCCAGCAGCGAAGGGTCTGGAGGGTCAAACTATGGCTACACCTTC
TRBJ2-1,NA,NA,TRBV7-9,CASSLVGWGKDQFF,TGTGCCAGCAGCTTAGTGGGCTGGGGGAAGGACCAGTTCTTC
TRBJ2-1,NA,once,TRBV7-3,CASRDAGAGSYNTQFF,TGCGCCAGCAGGGATGCAGGGGCAGGCTCCTACAATACGCAGTTCTTC
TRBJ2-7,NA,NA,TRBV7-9,CASSQHGLGYQQHF,TGCGCCAGCAGCCAACATGGATTAGGATACCAGCAGCACTTC
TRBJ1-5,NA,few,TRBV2,CASSDGDSNQPQHF,TGTGCCAGCAGTGACGGGGACAGCAATCAGCCCCAGCATTTT
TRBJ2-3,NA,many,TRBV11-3,CASSLEGAPDTQYF,TGTGCCAGCAGCTTAGAGGGAGCACCCGATACGCAGTATTTT
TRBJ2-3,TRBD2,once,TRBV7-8,CASSQAGGTDSWDTQYF,TGTGCCAGCAGCCAAGCGGGAGGGACCGATAGTTGGGATACGCAGTATTTT
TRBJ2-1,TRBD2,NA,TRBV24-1,CATSEFTSGRVVGAQFF,TGTGCCACCAGTGAATTTACTAGCGGGAGGGTCGTCGGGGCGCAGTTCTTC
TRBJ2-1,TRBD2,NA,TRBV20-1,CSARAPLAGGFNEQFF,TGCAGTGCTAGAGCACCCTTAGCGGGAGGGTTCAATGAGCAGTTCTTC
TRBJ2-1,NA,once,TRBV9,CASSQTHDEQFF,TGTGCCAGCAGCCAAACCCACGATGAGCAGTTCTTC
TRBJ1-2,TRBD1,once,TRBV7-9,CARQGAREALYFGYTF,TGTGCCAGACAGGGGGCTAGGGAGGCCCTGTACTTCGGGTACACCTTC
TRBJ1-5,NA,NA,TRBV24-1,CATSDWGGQPQHF,TGTGCCACCAGTGATTGGGGGGGTCAGCCCCAGCACTTT
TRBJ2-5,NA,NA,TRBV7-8,CASSSSDTQDFDPF,TGTGCCAGCAGCTCCTCAGATACGCAGGATTTTGACCCATTC
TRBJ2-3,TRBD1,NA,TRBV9,CASSVVVGTGEWLF,TGTGCCAGCAGCGTAGTAGTGGGGACAGGCGAATGGCTTTTT
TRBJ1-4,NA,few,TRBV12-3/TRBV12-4,CASSLAGTNEKLFF,TGTGCCAGCAGTTTGGCAGGAACTAATGAAAAACTGTTTTTT
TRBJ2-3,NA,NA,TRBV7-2,CASSVGSGTDYF,NA
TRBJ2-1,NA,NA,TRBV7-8,CASSLRCAGRNNEQFF,TGTGCCAGCAGCTTGAGGTGCGCAGGACGAAACAATGAGCAGTTCTTC
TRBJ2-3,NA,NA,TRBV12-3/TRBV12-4,CASSSAGDTQYF,TGTGCCAGCAGCTCCGCGGGGGATACGCAGTATTTT
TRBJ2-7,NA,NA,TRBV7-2,CASSFISRDEQYF,TGTGCCAGCAGCTTTATCAGTAGGGACGAGCAGTACTTC
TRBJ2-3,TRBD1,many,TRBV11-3,CASSLDLTGGRDTQYF,TGTGCCAGCAGCTTAGATCTGACAGGGGGCAGGGATACGCAGTATTTT
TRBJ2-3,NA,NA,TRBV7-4,CASSVAVSRSTSGF,NA
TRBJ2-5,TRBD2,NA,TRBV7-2,CASSLASAGGLETQYF,TGTGCCAGCAGCTTAGCGTCCGCGGGGGGCCTAGAGACCCAGTACTTC
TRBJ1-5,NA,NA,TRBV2,CASGDGGQATQHF,TGTGCCAGCGGGGACGGGGGCCAAGCTACGCAGCATTTT
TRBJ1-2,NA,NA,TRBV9,CASSLSGGRTDTHTF,TGTGCCAGCAGCTTGAGCGGGGGCAGGACCGATACGCACACCTTC
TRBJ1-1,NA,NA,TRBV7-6,CASSLQGEAFF,TGTGCCAGCAGCCTACAGGGAGAAGCTTTCTTT
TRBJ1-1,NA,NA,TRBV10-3,CAISESRIGTEAFF,TGTGCCATCAGTGAGTCGAGGATTGGCACTGAAGCTTTCTTT
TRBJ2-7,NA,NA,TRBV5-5,CASGDGVRGADEQYF,TGTGCCAGCGGGGACGGGGTAAGGGGGGCCGACGAGCAGTACTTC
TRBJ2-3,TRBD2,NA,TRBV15,CAASGGGDQETQYF,TGTGCCGCCAGCGGGGGCGGCGACCAAGAGACGCAGTATTTT
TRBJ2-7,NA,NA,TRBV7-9,CASTPGQHNEQYF,TGTGCCAGTACCCCGGGCCAGCACAATGAGCAGTACTTC
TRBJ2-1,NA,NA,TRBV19,CASSIASARYNEQFF,TGTGCCAGTAGTATAGCTAGCGCCCGCTACAATGAGCAGTTCTTC
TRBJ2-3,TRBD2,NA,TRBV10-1,CATGGRARDTRYF,TGCGCCACCGGTGGGAGGGCGCGGGATACACGATATTTT
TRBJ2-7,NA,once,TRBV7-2,CASNTGGASGEQYF,TGTGCCAGCAACACTGGGGGGGCTTCGGGGGAGCAGTACTTC
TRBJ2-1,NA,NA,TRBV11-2,CASSWSGGGYYNEQFF,TGTGCCAGCAGCTGGAGTGGAGGGGGGTACTACAATGAGCAGTTCTTC
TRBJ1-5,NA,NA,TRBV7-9,CASSVADGYEANVQHF,TGTGCCAGCAGCGTAGCGGATGGCTACGAGGCCAACGTCCAGCATTTT